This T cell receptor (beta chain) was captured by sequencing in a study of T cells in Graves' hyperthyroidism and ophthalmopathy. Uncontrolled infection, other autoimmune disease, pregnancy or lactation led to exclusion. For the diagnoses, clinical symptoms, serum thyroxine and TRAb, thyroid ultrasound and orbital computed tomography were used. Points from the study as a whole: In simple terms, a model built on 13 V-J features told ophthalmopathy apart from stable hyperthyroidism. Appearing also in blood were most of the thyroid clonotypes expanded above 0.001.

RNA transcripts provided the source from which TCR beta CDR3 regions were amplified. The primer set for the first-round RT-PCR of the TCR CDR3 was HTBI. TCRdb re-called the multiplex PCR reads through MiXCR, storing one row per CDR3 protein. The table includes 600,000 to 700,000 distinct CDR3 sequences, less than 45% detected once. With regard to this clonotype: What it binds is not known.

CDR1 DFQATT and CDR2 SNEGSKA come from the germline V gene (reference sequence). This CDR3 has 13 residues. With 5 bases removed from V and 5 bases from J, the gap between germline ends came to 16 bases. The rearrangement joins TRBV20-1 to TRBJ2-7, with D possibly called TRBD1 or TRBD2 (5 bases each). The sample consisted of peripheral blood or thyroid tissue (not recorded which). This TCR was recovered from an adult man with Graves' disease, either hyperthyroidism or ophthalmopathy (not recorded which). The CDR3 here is CSAPATWDHEQYF. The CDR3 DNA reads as TGCAGTGCTCCCGCGACTTGGGACCACGAGCAGTACTTC.